This passage covers 22 T cell receptor beta chains from one sample sequenced in a study of blood T cell repertoires in COVID-19 (dated by TCRdb to 2020 to 2021). Preparation of the library involved the immunoSEQ multiplex PCR assay. The source is immuneACCESS, and TCRdb retained only in-frame sequences with V and J called. Part of the clones is not carried over; for the studies checked, unresolved V genes explain less than half of this, and the remainder is unexplained. Across this sample there are around 300,000 clones, with approximately 83% seen only once. In total, the top ten clones hold about 10% of the sample. Source material: peripheral blood. These receptors all stem from a woman in her sixties or seventies with acute or convalescent COVID-19.

This clone was observed a few times. This chain links TRBV5-6 with TRBJ1-2, with TRBD1 matching 9 bases. CDR3 size: 15 residues. Germline trimming cut 2 bases from V and 7 bases from J; bases unmatched to any gene: 9. The germline V gene has CDR1 SGHDT and CDR2 YYEEEE. The CDR3 DNA follows: TGTGCCAGCAGCTTCGCAGGGGACAGGGTTCGTGGCTACACCTTC. It yields the protein CASSFAGDRVRGYTF.

V gene TRBV6-5 combines with J gene TRBJ1-5, with a tentative D call TRBD1 (6 bases). Trimming cost V 4 bases and J 2 bases, with 9 bases left between them. Looked up from germline, CDR1 is MNHEY and CDR2 is SVGAGI. CDR3 length equals 14 residues. CDR3 nucleotides: TGTGCCAGCAGTTTGGGGGCCGGCAATCAGCCCCAGCATTTT. This codes for CASSLGAGNQPQHF.

The chain recombines TRBV3-1 (or the pseudogene TRBV3-2) with TRBJ2-7; possibly TRBD1 for D (5 bases). Looked up from germline, CDR1 is LGHDT and CDR2 is YNNKEL (reference sequence). Trimming took 5 bases from V and 5 from J, leaving 13 bases between them. The CDR3 consists of 13 residues. DNA for the CDR3: TGTGCCAGCAGCAAGGGGTTTGAGAACGAGCAGTACTTC. Amino acids: CASSKGFENEQYF.

The chain employs TRBV9 and TRBJ2-3, with 9 positions matching TRBD2. There are 18 residues in the CDR3. From germline, CDR1 is SGDLS and CDR2 YYNGEE. V lost 0 bases and J lost 2; bases outside the gene matches: 10. The CDR3: CASSVARGGGAITDTQYF. The CDR3, as DNA: TGTGCCAGCAGCGTAGCTCGGGGCGGGGGGGCCATCACAGATACGCAGTATTTT.

V gene TRBV9 combines with J gene TRBJ2-1; 12 positions match TRBD2. Germline V gene data show CDR1 as SGDLS and CDR2 as YYNGEE. The CDR3 totals 15 residues. Trimming cost V 0 bases and J 10 bases; bases outside gene matches: 5. The CDR3 DNA reads as TGTGCCAGCAGCGTAGGACTAGCGGGGGTAGGGGAGCAGTTCTTC. Protein product: CASSVGLAGVGEQFF. Variable domain in full (rest from reference TRBV9 and TRBJ2-1): DSGVTQTPKHLITATGQRVTLRCSPRSGDLSVYWYQQSLDQGLQFLIQYYNGEERAKGNILERFSAQQFPDLHSELNLSSLELGDSALYFCASSVGLAGVGEQFFGPGTRLTVL.

The rearrangement links TRBV3-1 (or the pseudogene TRBV3-2) to TRBJ2-7, with 7 positions matching TRBD2. This CDR3 is 15 amino acids long. With 6 bases clipped from V and 2 bases from J, the junction kept 10 bases outside the gene matches. Germline CDR1 reads LGHDT; CDR2 reads YNNKEL (reference sequence). The CDR3 DNA is TGTGCCAGCAGTACCGTGGGGGGGGGAACCTACGAGCAGTACTTC. It specifies CASSTVGGGTYEQYF.

The chain links TRBV16 to TRBJ1-1; 8 nucleotides agree with TRBD1. The CDR3 length is 15 residues. Germline lookup yields CDR1 KGHSY and CDR2 FQNENV. After removal of 0 bases from V and 9 bases from J, the junction contained 9 bases not matched to a gene. CDR3 residues: CASSQSRTGLVQAFF. DNA of the CDR3: TGTGCCAGCAGCCAATCCCGGACAGGGCTAGTTCAAGCTTTCTTT.

The chain carries TRBV2 and TRBJ1-5; D remains ambiguous. Trimming removed 6 bases at V and 3 bases at J, with 3 bases between. CDR1 is SNHLY, CDR2 FYNNEI, per germline. The CDR3 spans 11 residues. CDR3 loop: CASRLNQPQHF. As DNA, the CDR3 is TGTGCCAGCAGACTCAATCAGCCCCAGCATTTT.

Only one count was recorded for this clone. The V call is TRBV11-3, the J call TRBJ2-2; D is unresolved. This CDR3 is built from 12 residues. CDR1 is SGHNT and CDR2 is YENEEA in the germline V gene. V dropped 4 bases and J dropped 4 bases, with 4 bases sitting between them. The CDR3 DNA reads TGTGCCAGCAGCTCAGTCACCGGGGAGCTGTTTTTT. This codes for CASSSVTGELFF.

This sequence joins TRBV28 and TRBJ1-2, with unresolved D. Looked up from germline, CDR1 is MDHEN and CDR2 is SYDVKM. The V and J ends lost 2 bases and 2 bases respectively, with 12 bases between them. The length of the CDR3 is 15 residues. CDR3 sequence reads: CASSLVREVNYGYTF. CDR3 in DNA: TGTGCCAGCAGTTTAGTAAGGGAGGTAAACTATGGCTACACCTTC.

The chain is built from TRBV3-1 (or the pseudogene TRBV3-2) and TRBJ2-1, with 9 bases identical to TRBD1. From germline, CDR1 is LGHDT and CDR2 YNNKEL (reference sequence). The CDR3 sequence is 15 residues long. Trimming took 5 bases from V and 4 from J; bases not matched to a gene: 6. This chain's CDR3 is CASSSGTGLYNEQFF. The CDR3 region has the DNA TGTGCCAGCAGCTCCGGGACAGGGCTTTACAATGAGCAGTTCTTC.

This sequence joins TRBV6-5 and TRBJ1-1, with 9 bases aligning to TRBD1. The CDR3 has 14 amino acids. After removal of 0 bases from V and 11 bases from J, the junction contained 7 bases not matched to a gene. The germline V gene encodes CDR1 MNHEY and CDR2 SVGAGI. CDR3 nucleotide sequence: TGTGCCAGCAGTTACTCGGGACAGGGATCCGGGGCTTTCTTT. This sequence encodes CASSYSGQGSGAFF.

The chain uses TRBV18 and TRBJ1-1; TRBD1 is a possible D gene (5 bases). There are 15 residues in the CDR3. CDR1 KGHSH and CDR2 LQKENI come from the germline V gene. Trimming stripped 3 bases from V and 3 bases from J, with 14 bases between. DNA of the CDR3: TGTGCCAGCTCACCGGGGTCCGGGGGGGACACTGAAGCTTTCTTT. This encodes CASSPGSGGDTEAFF.

The chain combines TRBV30 with TRBJ1-4, with D maybe TRBD1 (6 bases). Germline lookup yields CDR1 GTSNPN and CDR2 SVGIG (reference sequence). Between the trimmed V and J ends, which lost 2 bases and 5 bases, there was a span of 15 bases. This CDR3 has 15 residues. CDR3 in DNA: TGTGCCTGGAGTCGAGGGGGGGGCCAAAATGAAAAACTGTTTTTT. It is translated as CAWSRGGGQNEKLFF.

The chain recombines TRBV6-5 with TRBJ1-6, with 7 bases identical to TRBD1. Germline V gene sequence: CDR1 MNHEY, CDR2 SVGAGI. Germline trimming cut 5 bases from V and 9 bases from J; bases unmatched to any gene: 7. This CDR3 is built from 14 residues. DNA of the CDR3: TGTGCCAGCAGTCGACAGGGTTTACGTTCACCCCTCCACTTT. This encodes CASSRQGLRSPLHF.

This rearrangement joins TRBV2 to TRBJ1-2; D is unresolved. The V gene's germline CDR1 is SNHLY and CDR2 FYNNEI. The CDR3 consists of 13 residues. V dropped 4 bases and J dropped 7 bases, with 13 bases sitting between them. Written as DNA, the CDR3 is TGTGCCAGCAGTGGGGCGCAAGCGGTTGGCTACACCTTC. The encoded protein is CASSGAQAVGYTF.

The J gene is TRBJ2-3, the V gene TRBV11-2; TRBD2 agrees at 11 bases. The CDR3 covers 17 residues. CDR1 and CDR2 (germline): SGHAT, FQNNGV. The trim removed 2 bases at V and 3 bases at J, leaving 7 bases unmatched. CDR3: CASSLSGLAERTDTQYF. The CDR3, as DNA: TGTGCCAGCAGCTTATCGGGACTAGCGGAGCGAACAGATACGCAGTATTTT.

The V gene is TRBV28, the J gene TRBJ1-6; the match to TRBD1 covers 11 bases. Per the germline V gene, CDR1 is MDHEN and CDR2 is SYDVKM. CDR3 size: 14 residues. J was trimmed by 10 bases and V by 6 bases; bases with no gene match: 5. The CDR3 region has the DNA TGTGCCAGCAGCGGACAGGGGGCAAGGTCACCCCTCCACTTT. Its protein is CASSGQGARSPLHF.

The sample holds one count of this clone. The chain couples TRBV29-1 to TRBJ1-1; D might be TRBD1 (5 bases). The CDR3 contains 12 residues. V was trimmed by 4 bases and J by 4 bases, leaving 10 bases between them. CDR1 and CDR2 (germline): SQVTM, ANQGSEA. The CDR3 spells CSVGGDRTEAFF. The CDR3 DNA reads as TGCAGCGTTGGGGGGGACCGCACTGAAGCTTTCTTT.

A few counts support this clone. The chain couples TRBV7-3 to TRBJ1-2; the D gene is possibly TRBD1 (6 bases). The CDR3 has 17 residues. V lost 2 bases, J lost 8 bases, and 24 bases lay in between. Germline V gene lookup returns CDR1 SGHTA and CDR2 FQGTGA. CDR3 nucleotides: TGTGCCAGCAGCTTAGAAGGCAAAGAAGGGGGAGTGAGAGGCTACACCTTC. Protein: CASSLEGKEGGVRGYTF.

The gene calls are TRBV5-1 and TRBJ2-2, with D perhaps matching TRBD1 (6 bases). The V gene lost 2 bases and the J gene lost 0 bases, with 8 bases spanning the gap. In germline, CDR1 is SGHRS, CDR2 YFSETQ. The length of the CDR3 is 15 residues. CDR3 nucleotides: TGCGCCAGCAGCTTACAGGGCTCGAACACCGGGGAGCTGTTTTTT. Translated, it gives CASSLQGSNTGELFF.

Of note for this clone: Other DNA sequences of this sample code for an identical CDR3. J is TRBJ2-3 and V is TRBV18; TRBD2 aligns across 10 bases. Trimming took 2 bases from V and 0 from J; bases not matched to a gene: 5. The germline gives CDR1 KGHSH, CDR2 LQKENI. CDR3 length: 17 amino acids. CDR3 DNA sequence: TGTGCCAGCTCACCAAAGGCTAGCGGGGGAAGCACAGATACGCAGTATTTT. It encodes CASSPKASGGSTDTQYF.